Listed here are 29 T cell receptor beta chains from one sample, sequenced in a study of CD8 T cells in Susac syndrome. Random hexamers were used to reverse transcribe the RNA input (roughly 0.5 to 1 ug). TCRdb reprocessed the immunoSEQ multiplex PCR reads with MiXCR, giving one entry per CDR3 protein. The sample holds about 150,000 distinct CDR3 sequences, approximately 94% seen once. Sequenced: CD4+ T cells from PBMCs. All receptors come from a human donor in good health.

This clonotype was detected a few times. The rearrangement uses TRBV7-9 and TRBJ2-7, with D uncertain. The CDR3 covers 14 residues. Germline assignment: CDR1 SEHNR and CDR2 FQNEAQ (reference sequence). V was shortened by 5 bases and J by 1 base, with 12 bases between the two germline ends. The CDR3 nucleotides read TGTGCCAGCAGCAGTGCTGCCCTATCCTACGAGCAGTACTTC. This codes for CASSSAALSYEQYF.

A single count supports this clonotype. The chain has TRBV30 and TRBJ2-3, with TRBD2 as a possible D gene (6 bases). The CDR3 has 12 amino acids. CDR1 GTSNPN and CDR2 SVGIG come from the germline V gene (reference sequence). Trimming removed 8 bases from V and 5 bases from J, with 14 bases in between. CDR3 bases: TGTGCCCCCCCGGGGGTGGGAGATACGCAGTATTTT. It encodes CAPPGVGDTQYF.

The chain has TRBV19 and TRBJ1-3; tentative D call: TRBD1 (6 bases). V lost 2 bases to trimming and J lost 0 bases, with 14 bases between them. Per germline, CDR1 LNHDA and CDR2 SQIVND (reference sequence). The CDR3 has 17 amino acids. CDR3 DNA sequence: TGTGCCAGTAGTATATATTACCAGGGGAGCTCTGGAAACACCATATATTTT. The encoded protein is CASSIYYQGSSGNTIYF.

The V and J genes are TRBV25-1 and TRBJ2-1; D perhaps matches TRBD2 (5 bases). Deletions cut 4 bases from V and 1 base from J, with 20 bases between. Germline CDR1 MGHDK, CDR2 SYGVNS. CDR3 length equals 18 residues. The CDR3 spells CASSASPRGKQSYNEQFF. The CDR3 bases are TGTGCCAGCAGTGCATCCCCCCGGGGAAAGCAATCCTACAATGAGCAGTTCTTC.

The V gene is TRBV5-6, the J gene TRBJ1-2; D remains ambiguous. V was pared by 3 bases and J by 8 bases, with 17 bases between. This CDR3 is built from 14 residues. The germline V gene encodes CDR1 SGHDT and CDR2 YYEEEE. CDR3 nucleotide sequence: TGTGCCAGCAGCTCATGGAATAGGTTTAGAGGCTACACCTTC. Amino acid sequence: CASSSWNRFRGYTF.

The chain has TRBV5-5 and TRBJ2-1, with 12 bases fitting TRBD1. The ends lost 3 bases at V and 9 bases at J; junction bases unmatched: 4. In germline, CDR1 is SGHKS, CDR2 YYEKEE (reference sequence). The CDR3 runs to 14 residues. CDR3 region: CASSSGTGGSEQFF. CDR3 coding DNA: TGTGCCAGCAGCTCCGGGACAGGGGGCAGTGAGCAGTTCTTC.

The chain carries TRBV3-1 and TRBJ2-1; D remains ambiguous. Germline V gives CDR1 LGHDT, CDR2 YNNKEL (reference sequence). The V end lost 0 bases, the J end lost 0 bases, and 9 bases lay between the germline ends. CDR3 length: 16 residues. CDR3 coding DNA: TGTGCCAGCAGCCAAGATCTGCGATCCTCCTACAATGAGCAGTTCTTC. Amino acids: CASSQDLRSSYNEQFF.

The chain carries TRBV19 and TRBJ1-2; D remains unclear. The germline V gene has CDR1 LNHDA and CDR2 SQIVND (reference sequence). This CDR3 contains 14 residues. V lost 1 base and J lost 6, with 12 bases in between. Here the CDR3 DNA reads TGTGCCAGTAGTATAGCTTCGATGGTGAATGGCTACACCTTC. Translating gives CASSIASMVNGYTF. The whole variable domain, filled in from reference TRBV19 and TRBJ1-2, reads DGGITQSPKYLFRKEGQNVTLSCEQNLNHDAMYWYRQDPGQGLRLIYYSQIVNDFQKGDIAEGYSVSREKKESFPLTVTSAQKNPTAFYLCASSIASMVNGYTFGSGTRLTVV.

This sequence joins TRBV4-1 and TRBJ1-1; D not certain. Germline CDR1 is MGHRA and CDR2 is YSYEKL. This CDR3 is 14 amino acids long. Trimming shortened V by 3 bases and J by 2 bases, and 10 bases separated the two germline ends. CDR3 in DNA: TGCGCCAGCAGCCATCCGCTGGTTAACACTGAAGCTTTCTTT. Protein: CASSHPLVNTEAFF.

The chain employs TRBV11-2 and TRBJ2-7; 11 nucleotides line up with TRBD2. The CDR3 contains 15 residues. Germline V gene sequence: CDR1 SGHAT, CDR2 FQNNGV. The trim removed 4 bases at V and 2 bases at J, leaving 4 bases unmatched. The CDR3, as DNA: TGTGCCAGCAGCTCGCTAGCGGGAGGCGCCTACGAGCAGTACTTC. Protein sequence: CASSSLAGGAYEQYF. Filled out from reference TRBV11-2 and TRBJ2-7, the complete variable domain reads EAGVAQSPRYKIIEKRQSVAFWCNPISGHATLYWYQQILGQGPKLLIQFQNNGVVDDSQLPKDRFSAERLKGVDSTLKIQPAKLEDSAVYLCASSSLAGGAYEQYFGPGTRLTVT.

The rearrangement uses TRBV6-5 and TRBJ2-7; perhaps TRBD1 as D (6 bases). Trimming shortened V by 6 bases and J by 7 bases, and 16 bases separated the two germline ends. This CDR3 comprises 13 residues. Looked up from germline, CDR1 is MNHEY and CDR2 is SVGAGI. The CDR3 is CASSLQGPREQYF. The CDR3 bases are TGTGCCAGCAGCTTACAGGGCCCAAGGGAGCAGTACTTC.

This clonotype was detected only once. CDR3 in amino acids: CASSRDRANQPQHF. The CDR3 DNA sequence: TGTGCCAGTAGTAGGGACAGGGCAAATCAGCCCCAGCATTTT. The chain couples TRBV19 to TRBJ1-5, with 9 bases identical to TRBD1. Germline-derived CDR1 and CDR2 are LNHDA and SQIVND (reference sequence). This CDR3 is built from 14 residues. J gave up 4 bases and V 4 bases, and 2 bases lay outside the gene matches. Based on the CDR3 plus reference TRBV19 and TRBJ1-5, the full variable domain is DGGITQSPKYLFRKEGQNVTLSCEQNLNHDAMYWYRQDPGQGLRLIYYSQIVNDFQKGDIAEGYSVSREKKESFPLTVTSAQKNPTAFYLCASSRDRANQPQHFGDGTRLSIL.

This chain joins TRBV6-8 and TRBJ2-3; 10 bases fit TRBD2. With 6 bases clipped from V and 4 bases from J, the junction kept 4 bases outside the gene matches. This CDR3 spans 14 amino acids. From germline, CDR1 is MNHGY and CDR2 SAAAGT. The CDR3 DNA reads TGTGCCAGCAGCGCTAGCGGGAGTTCAGATACGCAGTATTTT. Encoded protein: CASSASGSSDTQYF.

This clonotype has more than one count but fewer than ten. This chain joins TRBV28 and TRBJ2-7; TRBD2 matches 10 bases. The germline V gene encodes CDR1 MDHEN and CDR2 SYDVKM. V trimming: 3 bases; J trimming: 4 bases; junction bases outside the gene matches: 3. This CDR3 comprises 14 residues. Written as DNA, the CDR3 is TGTGCCAGCAGTTTGCTAGCGGGAGCGTACGAGCAGTACTTC. Protein sequence: CASSLLAGAYEQYF.

The chain joins TRBV30 to TRBJ2-1; perhaps TRBD2 as D (6 bases). From germline, CDR1 is GTSNPN and CDR2 SVGIG (reference sequence). The CDR3 is 14 amino acids. Trimming stripped 0 bases from V and 7 bases from J, with 13 bases between. The CDR3 DNA reads as TGTGCCTGGAGTGTGGCGGGAAAGGGGAATGAGCAGTTCTTC. This codes for CAWSVAGKGNEQFF. Combining the CDR3 with reference TRBV30 and TRBJ2-1 gives the whole variable domain SQTIHQWPATLVQPVGSPLSLECTVEGTSNPNLYWYRQAAGRGLQLLFYSVGIGQISSEVPQNLSASRPQDRQFILSSKKLLLSDSGFYLCAWSVAGKGNEQFFGPGTRLTVL.

V is TRBV5-6 and J is TRBJ2-2; D possibly corresponds to TRBD2 (6 bases). CDR1 is SGHDT, CDR2 YYEEEE, per germline. The V end was cut by 4 bases, the J end by 1 base, with 14 bases between. The CDR3 sequence is 16 residues long. The CDR3 DNA is TGTGCCAGCAGCCGGGGGAGTCGTATGAACACCGGGGAGCTGTTTTTT. Its protein product is CASSRGSRMNTGELFF.

The chain uses TRBV6-6 and TRBJ1-1, with 7 bases fitting TRBD1. CDR1 is MNHNY, CDR2 SVGAGI, per germline (reference sequence). This CDR3 is built from 15 residues. J lost 1 base, V lost 2 bases, and 4 bases had no gene match. The CDR3 coding sequence is TGTGCCAGCAGTTACGGACAGGATTGGAACACTGAAGCTTTCTTT. Translation gives CASSYGQDWNTEAFF.

This chain joins TRBV3-1 and TRBJ2-1, with 12 bases fitting TRBD2. J lost 7 bases, V lost 0 bases, and 10 bases had no gene match. Germline CDR1 and CDR2: LGHDT and YNNKEL (reference sequence). This CDR3 has 18 amino acids. The CDR3 DNA reads as TGTGCCAGCAGCCAAGATATCCCCGGGCTAGCGGGGGGGAATGAGCAGTTCTTC. Protein: CASSQDIPGLAGGNEQFF.

This sequence joins TRBV12-3 or TRBV12-4 and TRBJ2-1; a weak D match, TRBD2 (6 bases). The CDR3 runs to 16 residues. The V end lost 3 bases, the J end lost 0 bases, and 12 bases lay between the germline ends. The CDR3, as DNA: TGTGCCAGCAGTTTCGGCATGGGACTCTCCTACAATGAGCAGTTCTTC. It specifies CASSFGMGLSYNEQFF.

V is TRBV6-5 and J is TRBJ1-2, with 7 bases that match TRBD1. J was trimmed by 4 bases and V by 4 bases; bases with no gene match: 12. Germline CDR1 is MNHEY and CDR2 is SVGAGI. CDR3 length: 16 amino acids. CDR3 sequence (DNA): TGTGCCAGCAGTTTTCTCACTCCGGGACAGAGCTATGGCTACACCTTC. As protein: CASSFLTPGQSYGYTF.

The V gene is TRBV7-3, the J gene TRBJ2-1; TRBD2 matches 9 bases. Trimming took 3 bases from V and 9 from J; bases not matched to a gene: 3. CDR1 SGHTA and CDR2 FQGTGA come from the germline V gene. This CDR3 has 13 amino acids. This CDR3 reads CASSFGGRGEQFF. Written as DNA, the CDR3 is TGTGCCAGCAGCTTCGGCGGGAGGGGTGAGCAGTTCTTC.

The rearrangement joins TRBV7-9 to TRBJ1-2; 7 bases fit TRBD1. With 5 bases clipped from V and 3 bases from J, the junction kept 9 bases outside the gene matches. Germline V lookup: CDR1 SEHNR, CDR2 FQNEAQ (reference sequence). CDR3 size: 15 residues. Here the CDR3 reads CASSAQGRWDYGYTF. The CDR3 DNA sequence: TGTGCCAGCAGCGCACAGGGGCGTTGGGACTATGGCTACACCTTC. Variable domain in full (rest from reference TRBV7-9 and TRBJ1-2): DTGVSQNPRHKITKRGQNVTFRCDPISEHNRLYWYRQTLGQGPEFLTYFQNEAQLEKSRLLSDRFSAERPKGSFSTLEIQRTEQGDSAMYLCASSAQGRWDYGYTFGSGTRLTVV.

The V and J genes are TRBV7-3 and TRBJ2-3; no clear D gene. Deletions cut 4 bases from V and 2 bases from J, with 7 bases between. CDR3 length: 13 residues. From germline, CDR1 is SGHTA and CDR2 FQGTGA. CDR3 sequence (DNA): TGTGCCAGCAGCTCCCGGGTCACAGATACGCAGTATTTT. As protein: CASSSRVTDTQYF.

The chain links TRBV7-8 to TRBJ2-1; D is possibly TRBD2 (5 bases). The CDR3 covers 13 residues. V shed 7 bases and J shed 0 bases, with 7 bases lying between them. Germline values: CDR1 SGHVS, CDR2 FQNEAQ. DNA for the CDR3: TGTGCCAGCAAAGGGAGCTCCTACAATGAGCAGTTCTTC. It is translated as CASKGSSYNEQFF.

This sequence joins TRBV9 and TRBJ1-5; the D is unclear. V shed 0 bases and J shed 0 bases, with 4 bases lying between them. Germline CDR1 is SGDLS and CDR2 is YYNGEE. This CDR3 contains 14 residues. CDR3 sequence: CASSVGHSNQPQHF. The CDR3 DNA follows: TGTGCCAGCAGCGTAGGGCATAGCAATCAGCCCCAGCATTTT.

J is TRBJ2-4 and V is TRBV5-1; TRBD1 matches 7 bases. V lost 4 bases to trimming and J lost 5 bases; unmatched junction nucleotides: 6. Germline V gives CDR1 SGHRS, CDR2 YFSETQ. This CDR3 contains 14 residues. CDR3 region: CASSPGQWENIQYF. CDR3 coding DNA: TGCGCCAGCAGCCCGGGACAGTGGGAAAACATTCAGTACTTC. Full variable domain (missing parts from reference TRBV5-1 and TRBJ2-4): KAGVTQTPRYLIKTRGQQVTLSCSPISGHRSVSWYQQTPGQGLQFLFEYFSETQRNKGNFPGRFSGRQFSNSRSEMNVSTLELGDSALYLCASSPGQWENIQYFGAGTRLSVL.

The chain combines TRBV10-3 with TRBJ2-1, with TRBD1 matching 7 bases. Germline V gene data show CDR1 as ENHRY and CDR2 as SYGVKD. CDR3 length: 16 amino acids. V lost 0 bases, J lost 4 bases, and 6 bases stayed unmatched. CDR3 in amino acids: CAISESGTAFYNEQFF. The DNA for the CDR3 is TGTGCCATCAGTGAGTCCGGGACAGCGTTTTACAATGAGCAGTTCTTC.

The chain is built from TRBV5-1 and TRBJ1-1, with D uncertain. The germline gives CDR1 SGHRS, CDR2 YFSETQ. CDR3 length: 17 residues. V shed 2 bases and J shed 2 bases, with 19 bases lying between them. The CDR3 bases are TGCGCCAGCAGCTTCGGCCATTCCGATATCAGAAACACTGAAGCTTTCTTT. It translates to CASSFGHSDIRNTEAFF.

This chain joins TRBV7-3 and TRBJ2-7; 9 nucleotides agree with TRBD1. CDR3 size: 15 residues. The ends lost 1 base at V and 3 bases at J; junction bases unmatched: 4. Germline V gives CDR1 SGHTA, CDR2 FQGTGA. The CDR3: CASSLMLGQGYEQYF. CDR3 sequence (DNA): TGTGCCAGCAGCTTAATGTTGGGACAGGGCTACGAGCAGTACTTC.